This TCR beta chain was identified during a study of blood T cell repertoires in COVID-19. Study information: From T cells, B-cell-depleted T cells, or PBMCs came the material, which was cDNA or gDNA.

This study enrolled people aged about 18 to 100 from roughly 24 US geographic areas. Germline V gives CDR1 KGHSH, CDR2 LQKENI. The V segment lost 3 bases and the J segment 5 bases; nucleotides outside the gene matches: 4. The CDR3 sequence is 15 residues long. In the original analysis: Estimated nucleated cell counts came from reference gene primer amplification. The data were produced by immunoSEQ multiplex PCR, yet TCRdb's version contains in-frame clones alone and is incomplete. The V and J calls and clone size were taken over from that table, and D and trimming were inferred from the DNA. The sample shows hundreds of thousands of clones, around 89% of them seen only once.

The origin of this receptor is a woman aged 50 to 65 who had recovered from COVID-19. The chain links TRBV18 to TRBJ1-6; 7 nucleotides agree with TRBD1. Material: PBMCs or T cells enriched from blood (not recorded which). This CDR3 reads CASSPTQGNNSPLHF. CDR3 in DNA: TGTGCCAGCTCACCTACACAGGGGAATAATTCACCCCTCCACTTT.